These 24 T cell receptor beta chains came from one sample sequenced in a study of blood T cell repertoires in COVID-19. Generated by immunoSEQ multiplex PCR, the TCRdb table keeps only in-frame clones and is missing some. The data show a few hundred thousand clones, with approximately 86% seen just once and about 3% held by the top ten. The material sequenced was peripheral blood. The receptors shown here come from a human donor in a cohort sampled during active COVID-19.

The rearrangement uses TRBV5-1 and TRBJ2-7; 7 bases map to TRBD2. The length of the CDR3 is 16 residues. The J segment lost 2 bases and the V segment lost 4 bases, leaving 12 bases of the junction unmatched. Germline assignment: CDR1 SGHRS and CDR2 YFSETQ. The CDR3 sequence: CASSPGGASGAYEQYF. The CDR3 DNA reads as TGCGCCAGCAGCCCGGGCGGGGCTAGCGGAGCCTACGAGCAGTACTTC.

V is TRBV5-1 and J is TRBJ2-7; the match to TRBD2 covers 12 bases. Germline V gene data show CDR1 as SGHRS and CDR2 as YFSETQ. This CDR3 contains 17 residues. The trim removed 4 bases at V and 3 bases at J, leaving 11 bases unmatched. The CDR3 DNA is TGCGCCAGCAGCACCGGACTAGCGGGGAATATTAACTACGAGCAGTACTTC. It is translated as CASSTGLAGNINYEQYF.

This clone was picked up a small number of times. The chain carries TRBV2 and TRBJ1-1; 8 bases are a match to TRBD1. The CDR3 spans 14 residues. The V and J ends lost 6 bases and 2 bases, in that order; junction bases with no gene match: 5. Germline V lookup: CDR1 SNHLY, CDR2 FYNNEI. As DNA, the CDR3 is TGTGCCAGCAGCTGGGGACAGGACAACACTGAAGCTTTCTTT. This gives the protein CASSWGQDNTEAFF.

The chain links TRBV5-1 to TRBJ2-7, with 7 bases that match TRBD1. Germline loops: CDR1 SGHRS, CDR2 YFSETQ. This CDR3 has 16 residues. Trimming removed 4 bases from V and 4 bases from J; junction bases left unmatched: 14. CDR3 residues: CASSLSTGTAFYEQYF. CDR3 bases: TGCGCCAGCAGCCTATCGACCGGGACAGCCTTTTACGAGCAGTACTTC.

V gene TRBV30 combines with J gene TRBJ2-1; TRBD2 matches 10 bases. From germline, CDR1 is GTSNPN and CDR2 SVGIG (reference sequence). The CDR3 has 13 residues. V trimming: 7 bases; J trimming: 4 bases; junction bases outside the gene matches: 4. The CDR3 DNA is TGTGCCTCTAGCGGGAGATCTTACAATGAGCAGTTCTTC. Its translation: CASSGRSYNEQFF.

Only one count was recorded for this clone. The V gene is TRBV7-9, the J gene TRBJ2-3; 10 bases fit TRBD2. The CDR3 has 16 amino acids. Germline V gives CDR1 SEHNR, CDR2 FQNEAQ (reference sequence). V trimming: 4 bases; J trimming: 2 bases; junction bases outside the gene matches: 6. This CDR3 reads CASSSSTSGITDTQYF. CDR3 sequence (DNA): TGTGCCAGCAGCTCTTCTACTAGCGGGATCACAGATACGCAGTATTTT.

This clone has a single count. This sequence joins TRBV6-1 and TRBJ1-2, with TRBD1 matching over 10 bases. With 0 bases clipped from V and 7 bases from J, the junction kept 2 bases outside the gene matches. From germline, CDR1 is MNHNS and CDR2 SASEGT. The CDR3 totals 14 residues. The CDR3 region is CASSEAGTGVGYTF. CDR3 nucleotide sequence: TGTGCCAGCAGTGAAGCCGGGACAGGGGTTGGCTACACCTTC.

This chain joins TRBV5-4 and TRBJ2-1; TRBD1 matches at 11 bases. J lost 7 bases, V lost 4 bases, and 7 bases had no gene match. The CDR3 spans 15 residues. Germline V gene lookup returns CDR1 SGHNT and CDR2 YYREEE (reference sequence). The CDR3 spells CASSPGTGGLNEQFF. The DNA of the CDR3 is TGTGCCAGCAGCCCCGGGACAGGGGGATTGAATGAGCAGTTCTTC.

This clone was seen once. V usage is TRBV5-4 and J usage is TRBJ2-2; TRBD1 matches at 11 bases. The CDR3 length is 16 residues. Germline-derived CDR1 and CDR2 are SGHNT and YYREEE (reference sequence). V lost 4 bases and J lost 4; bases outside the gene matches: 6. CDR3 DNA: TGTGCCAGCAGCCTTGGACAGGGGGCATCCACCGGGGAGCTGTTTTTT. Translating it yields CASSLGQGASTGELFF.

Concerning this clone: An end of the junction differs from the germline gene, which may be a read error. For the CDR3, the DNA is TGTGCCACCAGCGTCCCGGGACAGGGACTCTTAGCAACTTGGGCCTTC. Protein sequence: CATSVPGQGLLATWAF. The J gene is TRBJ1-2, the V gene TRBV24-1; 9 bases line up with TRBD1. The germline V gene encodes CDR1 KGHDR and CDR2 SFDVKD. The CDR3 extends over 16 amino acids.

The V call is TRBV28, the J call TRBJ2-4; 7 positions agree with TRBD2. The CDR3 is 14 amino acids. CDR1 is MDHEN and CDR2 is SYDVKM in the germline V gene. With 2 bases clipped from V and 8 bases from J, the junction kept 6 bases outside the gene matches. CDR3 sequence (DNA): TGTGCCAGCAGTTTAGGACTAGTCCCGCACATTCAGTACTTC. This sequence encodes CASSLGLVPHIQYF.

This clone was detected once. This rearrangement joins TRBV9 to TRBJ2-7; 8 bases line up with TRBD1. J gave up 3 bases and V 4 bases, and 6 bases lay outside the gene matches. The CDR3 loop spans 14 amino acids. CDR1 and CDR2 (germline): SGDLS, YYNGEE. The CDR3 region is CASSPGQGGYEQYF. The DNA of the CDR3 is TGTGCCAGCAGCCCAGGACAGGGCGGCTACGAGCAGTACTTC.

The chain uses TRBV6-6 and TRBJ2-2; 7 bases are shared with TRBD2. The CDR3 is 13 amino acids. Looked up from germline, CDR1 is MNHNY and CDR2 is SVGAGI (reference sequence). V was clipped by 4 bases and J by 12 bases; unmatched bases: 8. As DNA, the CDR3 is TGTGCCAGCAGTTGGGCTCTAGCGGACAAGCTGTTTTTT. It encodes CASSWALADKLFF.

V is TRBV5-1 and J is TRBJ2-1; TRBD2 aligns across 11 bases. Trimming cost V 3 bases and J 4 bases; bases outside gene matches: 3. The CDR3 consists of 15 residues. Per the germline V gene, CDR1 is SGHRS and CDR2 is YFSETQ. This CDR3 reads CASSWGTSGYNEQFF. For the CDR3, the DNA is TGCGCCAGCAGCTGGGGGACTAGCGGATACAATGAGCAGTTCTTC.

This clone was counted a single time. Here the CDR3 DNA reads TGTGCCAGCAGTGCCGGGACAGGGAGGACGGATACGCAGTATTTT. It yields the protein CASSAGTGRTDTQYF. The V and J genes are TRBV13 and TRBJ2-3; TRBD1 aligns across 9 bases. Germline CDR1 PRHDT, CDR2 FYEKMQ (reference sequence). Trimming removed 6 bases from V and 6 bases from J; junction bases left unmatched: 10. This CDR3 comprises 15 residues.

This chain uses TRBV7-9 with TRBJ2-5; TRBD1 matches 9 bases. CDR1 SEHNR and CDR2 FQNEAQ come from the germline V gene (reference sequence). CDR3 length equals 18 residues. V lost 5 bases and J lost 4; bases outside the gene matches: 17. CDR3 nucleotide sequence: TGTGCCAGCAGCCCAAGCCGGGGGACAGGGATTTCGGGAGAGACCCAGTACTTC. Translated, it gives CASSPSRGTGISGETQYF.

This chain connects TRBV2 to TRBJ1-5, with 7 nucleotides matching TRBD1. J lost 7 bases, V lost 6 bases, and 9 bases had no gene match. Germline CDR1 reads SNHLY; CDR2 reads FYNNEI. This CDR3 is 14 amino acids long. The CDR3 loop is CASSKPGGRQPQHF. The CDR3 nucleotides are TGTGCCAGCAGCAAACCAGGGGGTAGGCAGCCCCAGCATTTT.

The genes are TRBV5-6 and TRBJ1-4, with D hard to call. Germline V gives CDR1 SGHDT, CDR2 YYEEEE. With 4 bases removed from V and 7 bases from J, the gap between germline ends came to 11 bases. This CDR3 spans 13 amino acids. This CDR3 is CASSNLRGEKLFF. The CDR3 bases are TGTGCCAGCAGCAACCTTCGGGGTGAAAAACTGTTTTTT.

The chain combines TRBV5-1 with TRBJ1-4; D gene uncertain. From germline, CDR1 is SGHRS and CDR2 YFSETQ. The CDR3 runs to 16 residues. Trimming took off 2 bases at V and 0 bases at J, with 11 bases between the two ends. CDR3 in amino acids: CASSLGGIATNEKLFF. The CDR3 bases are TGCGCCAGCAGCTTAGGCGGAATTGCAACTAATGAAAAACTGTTTTTT.

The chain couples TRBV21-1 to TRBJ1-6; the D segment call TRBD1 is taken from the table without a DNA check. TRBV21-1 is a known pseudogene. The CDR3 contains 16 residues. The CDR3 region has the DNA TGTGCCAGCAGCAACGCGACAGAAAATCCCCCCTATCCCCTCCACTTT. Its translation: CASSNATENPPYPLHF.

Written as DNA, the CDR3 is TGTGCCTGGAGGGCTAGCGGGGGGTCAGGTGAGCAGTTCTTC. As protein: CAWRASGGSGEQFF. The genes are TRBV30 and TRBJ2-1; TRBD2 agrees at 11 bases. The CDR3 runs 14 residues. V lost 3 bases to trimming and J lost 9 bases; unmatched junction nucleotides: 7. Germline-derived CDR1 and CDR2 are GTSNPN and SVGIG (reference sequence).

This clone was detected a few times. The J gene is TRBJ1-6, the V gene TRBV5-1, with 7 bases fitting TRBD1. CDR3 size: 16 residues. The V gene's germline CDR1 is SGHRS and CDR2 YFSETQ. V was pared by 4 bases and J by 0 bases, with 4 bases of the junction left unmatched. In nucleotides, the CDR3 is TGCGCCAGCAGCGTTGACAGGGCCTCCTATAATTCACCCCTCCACTTT. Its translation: CASSVDRASYNSPLHF.

As DNA, the CDR3 is TGTGCCAGCAGTGAAGAAAAAGGGACTGAGGCCTACGAGCAGTACTTC. This gives the protein CASSEEKGTEAYEQYF. The V gene is TRBV25-1, the J gene TRBJ2-7, with a possible D match to TRBD2 (6 bases). Trimming removed 2 bases from V and 2 bases from J, with 16 bases in between. CDR3 size: 16 residues. Germline assignment: CDR1 MGHDK and CDR2 SYGVNS.

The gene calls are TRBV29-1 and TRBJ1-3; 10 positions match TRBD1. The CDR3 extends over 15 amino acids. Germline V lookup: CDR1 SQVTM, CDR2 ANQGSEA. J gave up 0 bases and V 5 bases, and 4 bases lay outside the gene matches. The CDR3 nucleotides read TGCAGCGTTCGGGACAGGGGAAACTCTGGAAACACCATATATTTT. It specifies CSVRDRGNSGNTIYF.